The TCR beta chain described here comes from a study of cytomegalovirus exposure and HLA in healthy donors. Points on this clone: What it recognizes is unknown.

Study outcomes and limitations: Among CMV-associated TCR beta chains, most appeared HLA-restricted in a later analysis.

60 Vbeta and 13 Jbeta primers were used in PCR. Using immunoSEQ multiplex PCR, the repertoire was profiled, and TCRdb retains in-frame clones only, with some absent. Of some 200,000 clones in the sample, roughly four fifths were seen once. The clonotype was recovered from a woman in her forties or fifties in good health and CMV-seropositive. The specimen was PBMCs.

The CDR3, as DNA: TGTGCCAGCTCCCAAGACAGGGGGAACACTGAAGCTTTCTTT. It is translated as CASSQDRGNTEAFF. The chain uses TRBV18 and TRBJ1-1; 8 nucleotides align to TRBD1. The CDR3 consists of 14 residues. Trimming cost V 6 bases and J 1 base; bases outside gene matches: 4. CDR1 and CDR2 (germline): KGHSH, LQKENI.